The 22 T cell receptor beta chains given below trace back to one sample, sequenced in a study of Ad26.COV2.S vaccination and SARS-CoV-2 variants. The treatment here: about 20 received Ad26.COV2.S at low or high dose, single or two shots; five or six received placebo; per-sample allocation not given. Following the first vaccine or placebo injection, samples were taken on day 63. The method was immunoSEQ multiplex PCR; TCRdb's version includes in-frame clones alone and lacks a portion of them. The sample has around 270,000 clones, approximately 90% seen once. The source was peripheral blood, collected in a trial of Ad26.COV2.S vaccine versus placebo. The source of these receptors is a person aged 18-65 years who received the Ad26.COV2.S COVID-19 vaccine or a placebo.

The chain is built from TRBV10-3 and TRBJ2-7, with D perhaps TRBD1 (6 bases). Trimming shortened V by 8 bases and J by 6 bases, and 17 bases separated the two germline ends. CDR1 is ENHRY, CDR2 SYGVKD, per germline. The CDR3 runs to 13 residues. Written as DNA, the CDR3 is TGTGCCATCTCCAAAGGGGGAGAGAGCGAGCAGTACGTC. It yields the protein CAISKGGESEQYV.

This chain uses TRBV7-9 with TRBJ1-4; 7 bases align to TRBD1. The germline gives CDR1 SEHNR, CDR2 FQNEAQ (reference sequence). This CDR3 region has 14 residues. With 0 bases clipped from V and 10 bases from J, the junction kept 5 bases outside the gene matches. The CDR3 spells CASSLAGGGGKLFF. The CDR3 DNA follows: TGTGCCAGCAGCTTAGCGGGAGGGGGCGGAAAACTGTTTTTT.

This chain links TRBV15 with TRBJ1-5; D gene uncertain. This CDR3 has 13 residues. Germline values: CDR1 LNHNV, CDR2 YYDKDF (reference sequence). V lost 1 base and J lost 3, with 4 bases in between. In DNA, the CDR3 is TGTGCCACCAGCAGAGGAGTCAATCAGCCCCAGCATTTT. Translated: CATSRGVNQPQHF.

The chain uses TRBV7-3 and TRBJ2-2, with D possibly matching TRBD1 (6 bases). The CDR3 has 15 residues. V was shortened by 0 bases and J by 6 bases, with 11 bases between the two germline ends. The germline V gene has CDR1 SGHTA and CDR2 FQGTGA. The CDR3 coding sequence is TGTGCCAGCAGCTTAACGGGCAGGGGAGCCGGGGAGCTGTTTTTT. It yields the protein CASSLTGRGAGELFF.

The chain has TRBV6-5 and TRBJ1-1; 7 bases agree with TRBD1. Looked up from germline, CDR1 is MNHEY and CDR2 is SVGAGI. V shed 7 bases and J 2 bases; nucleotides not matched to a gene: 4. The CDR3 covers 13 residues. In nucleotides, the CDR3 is TGTGCCAGCAAGCAGGGGGGTAACACTGAAGCTTTCTTT. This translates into CASKQGGNTEAFF.

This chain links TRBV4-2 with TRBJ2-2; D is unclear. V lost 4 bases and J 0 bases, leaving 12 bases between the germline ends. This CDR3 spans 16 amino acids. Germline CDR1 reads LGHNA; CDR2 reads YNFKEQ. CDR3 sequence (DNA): TGTGCCAGCAGCCCCTTTTCGGTTTCGAACACCGGGGAGCTGTTTTTT. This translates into CASSPFSVSNTGELFF.

The CDR3 sequence: CASSSGTENTIYF. Here the CDR3 DNA reads TGTGCCAGCAGCTCCGGGACGGAAAACACCATATATTTT. The chain links TRBV7-3 to TRBJ1-3, with TRBD1 as a possible D gene (5 bases). With 4 bases removed from V and 6 bases from J, the gap between germline ends came to 10 bases. Germline CDR1 reads SGHTA; CDR2 reads FQGTGA. The CDR3 is 13 residues long.

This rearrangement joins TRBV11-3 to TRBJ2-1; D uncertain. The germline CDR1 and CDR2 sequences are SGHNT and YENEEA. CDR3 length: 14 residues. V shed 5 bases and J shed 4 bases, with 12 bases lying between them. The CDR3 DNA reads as TGTGCCAGCAGCCCCGGCGGCGGTTACAATGAGCAGTTCTTC. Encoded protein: CASSPGGGYNEQFF.

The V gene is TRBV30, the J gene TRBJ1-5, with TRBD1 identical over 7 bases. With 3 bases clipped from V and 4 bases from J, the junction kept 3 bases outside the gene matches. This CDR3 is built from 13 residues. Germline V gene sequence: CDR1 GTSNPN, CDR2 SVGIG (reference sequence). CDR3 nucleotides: TGTGCCTGGAGCGACAGGGAGAATCAGCCCCAGCATTTT. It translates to CAWSDRENQPQHF.

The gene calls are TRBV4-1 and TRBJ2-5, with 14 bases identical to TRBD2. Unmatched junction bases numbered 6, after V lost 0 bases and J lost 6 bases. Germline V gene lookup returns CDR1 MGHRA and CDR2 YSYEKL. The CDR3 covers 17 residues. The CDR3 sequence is CASSQDGTSGGVQTQYF. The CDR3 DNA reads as TGCGCCAGCAGCCAAGATGGGACTAGCGGGGGCGTGCAGACCCAGTACTTC.

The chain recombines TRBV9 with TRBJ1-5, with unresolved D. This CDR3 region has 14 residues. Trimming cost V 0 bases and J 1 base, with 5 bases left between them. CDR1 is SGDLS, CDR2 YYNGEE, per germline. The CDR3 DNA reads TGTGCCAGCAGCGTAGGCAGAAGCAATCAGCCCCAGCATTTT. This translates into CASSVGRSNQPQHF.

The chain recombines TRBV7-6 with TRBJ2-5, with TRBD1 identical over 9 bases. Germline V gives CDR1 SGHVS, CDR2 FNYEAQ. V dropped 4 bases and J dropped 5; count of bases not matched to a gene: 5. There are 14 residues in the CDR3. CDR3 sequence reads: CASSYGTGYETQYF. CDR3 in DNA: TGTGCCAGCAGCTACGGGACAGGGTACGAGACCCAGTACTTC.

CDR3: CASSPGATSNQPQHF. The CDR3 DNA is TGTGCCAGCTCACCAGGGGCAACCAGCAATCAGCCCCAGCATTTT. The V and J genes are TRBV18 and TRBJ1-5; D may be TRBD1 (5 bases). The CDR3 covers 15 residues. Germline CDR1 is KGHSH and CDR2 is LQKENI. V was trimmed by 2 bases and J by 1 base, leaving 9 bases between them.

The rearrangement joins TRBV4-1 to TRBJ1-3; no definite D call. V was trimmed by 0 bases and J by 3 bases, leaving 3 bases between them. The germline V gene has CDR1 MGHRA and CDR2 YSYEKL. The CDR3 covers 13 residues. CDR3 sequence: CASSQEDGNTIYF. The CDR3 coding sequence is TGCGCCAGCAGCCAAGAAGATGGAAACACCATATATTTT.

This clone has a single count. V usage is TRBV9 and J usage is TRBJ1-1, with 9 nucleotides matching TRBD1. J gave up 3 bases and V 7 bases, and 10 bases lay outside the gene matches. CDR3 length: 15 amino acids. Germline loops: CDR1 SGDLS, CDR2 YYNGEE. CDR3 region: CASGTGQPLDTEAFF. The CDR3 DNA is TGTGCCAGCGGGACAGGGCAACCCCTTGACACTGAAGCTTTCTTT.

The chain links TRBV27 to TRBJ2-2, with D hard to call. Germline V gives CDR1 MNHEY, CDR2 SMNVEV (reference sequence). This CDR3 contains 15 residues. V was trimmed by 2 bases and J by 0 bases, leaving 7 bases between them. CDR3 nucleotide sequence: TGTGCCAGCAGTTTAGGTCTAGCGAACACCGGGGAGCTGTTTTTT. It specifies CASSLGLANTGELFF.

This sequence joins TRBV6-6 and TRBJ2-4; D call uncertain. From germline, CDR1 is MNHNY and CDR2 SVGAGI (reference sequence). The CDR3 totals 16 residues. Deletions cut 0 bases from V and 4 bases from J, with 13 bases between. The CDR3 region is CASSYSRIGFKNIQYF. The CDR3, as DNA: TGTGCCAGCAGTTACTCGAGAATCGGATTTAAAAACATTCAGTACTTC.

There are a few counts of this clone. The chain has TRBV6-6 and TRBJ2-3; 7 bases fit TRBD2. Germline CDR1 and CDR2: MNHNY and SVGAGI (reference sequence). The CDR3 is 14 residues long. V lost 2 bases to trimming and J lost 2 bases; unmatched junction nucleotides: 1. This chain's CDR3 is CASSYGRDTDTQYF. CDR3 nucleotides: TGTGCCAGCAGTTACGGGAGGGACACAGATACGCAGTATTTT.

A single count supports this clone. As DNA, the CDR3 is TGTGCCAGCAGCTCAAAAGCGGGAGGGGGAGATACGCAGTATTTT. This gives the protein CASSSKAGGGDTQYF. V is TRBV5-4 and J is TRBJ2-3; 10 bases map to TRBD2. The ends lost 3 bases at V and 5 bases at J; junction bases unmatched: 6. From germline, CDR1 is SGHNT and CDR2 YYREEE (reference sequence). The CDR3 loop spans 15 amino acids.

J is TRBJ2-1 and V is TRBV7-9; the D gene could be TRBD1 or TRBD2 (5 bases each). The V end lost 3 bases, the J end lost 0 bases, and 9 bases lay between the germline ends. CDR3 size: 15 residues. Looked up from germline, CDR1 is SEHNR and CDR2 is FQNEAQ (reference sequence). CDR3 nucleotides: TGTGCCAGCAGCTTTTGGGGGAGCTCCTACAATGAGCAGTTCTTC. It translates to CASSFWGSSYNEQFF.

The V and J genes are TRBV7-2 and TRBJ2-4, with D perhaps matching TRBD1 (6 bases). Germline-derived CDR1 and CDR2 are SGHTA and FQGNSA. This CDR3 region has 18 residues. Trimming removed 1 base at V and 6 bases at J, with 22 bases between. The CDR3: CASSLVFSGLGGRNIQYF. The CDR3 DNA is TGTGCCAGCAGCTTAGTATTTTCGGGTCTAGGGGGTCGAAACATTCAGTACTTC.

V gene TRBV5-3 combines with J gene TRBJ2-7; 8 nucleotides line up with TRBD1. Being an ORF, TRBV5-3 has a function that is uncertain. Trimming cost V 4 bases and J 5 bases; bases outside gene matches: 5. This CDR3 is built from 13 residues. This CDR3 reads CARSQGQANEQYV. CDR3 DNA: TGTGCCAGAAGCCAGGGACAGGCCAACGAGCAGTACGTC.